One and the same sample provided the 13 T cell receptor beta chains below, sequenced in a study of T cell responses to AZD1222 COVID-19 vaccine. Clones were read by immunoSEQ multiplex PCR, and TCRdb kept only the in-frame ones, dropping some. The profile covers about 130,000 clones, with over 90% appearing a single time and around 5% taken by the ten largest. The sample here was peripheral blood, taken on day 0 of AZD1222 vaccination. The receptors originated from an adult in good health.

This chain's CDR3 is CASSTRLAGVRYEQYF. Here the CDR3 DNA reads TGTGCCAGCAGCACCAGACTAGCGGGAGTTAGGTACGAGCAGTACTTC. The chain uses TRBV5-6 and TRBJ2-7; 12 bases are shared with TRBD2. V lost 4 bases to trimming and J lost 4 bases; unmatched junction nucleotides: 9. CDR1 SGHDT and CDR2 YYEEEE come from the germline V gene. This CDR3 has 16 amino acids.

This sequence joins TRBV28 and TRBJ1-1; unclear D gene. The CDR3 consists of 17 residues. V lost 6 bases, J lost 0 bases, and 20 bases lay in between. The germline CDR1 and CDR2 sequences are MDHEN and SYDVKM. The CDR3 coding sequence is TGTGCCAGCAGGGATGAGGGCCGATTTAAAATGAACACTGAAGCTTTCTTT. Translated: CASRDEGRFKMNTEAFF.

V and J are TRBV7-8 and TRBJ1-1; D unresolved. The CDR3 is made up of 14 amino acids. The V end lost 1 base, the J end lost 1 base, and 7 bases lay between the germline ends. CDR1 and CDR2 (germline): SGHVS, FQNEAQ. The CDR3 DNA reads TGTGCCAGCAGCTTAGTAGTAGGGAACACTGAAGCTTTCTTT. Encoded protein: CASSLVVGNTEAFF.

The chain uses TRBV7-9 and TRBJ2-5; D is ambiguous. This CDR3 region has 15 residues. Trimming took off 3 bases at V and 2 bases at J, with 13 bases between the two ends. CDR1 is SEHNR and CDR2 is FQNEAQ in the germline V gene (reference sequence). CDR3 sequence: CASSFQLVLQETQYF. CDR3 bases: TGTGCCAGCAGCTTTCAGTTAGTTTTACAAGAGACCCAGTACTTC.

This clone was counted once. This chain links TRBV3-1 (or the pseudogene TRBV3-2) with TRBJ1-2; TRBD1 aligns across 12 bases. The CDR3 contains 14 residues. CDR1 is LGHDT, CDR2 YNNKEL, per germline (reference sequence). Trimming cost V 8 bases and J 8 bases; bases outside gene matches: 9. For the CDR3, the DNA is TGTGCCAGCGAACCGGGACAGGGGGCATCGGGCTACACCTTC. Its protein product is CASEPGQGASGYTF.

CDR3 residues: CASSFRDTNEKLFF. In DNA form, the CDR3 reads TGTGCCAGCAGCTTCCGGGACACTAATGAAAAACTGTTTTTT. The V call is TRBV2, the J call TRBJ1-4, with a tentative D call TRBD1 (5 bases). CDR1 SNHLY and CDR2 FYNNEI come from the germline V gene. The germline V and J ends were trimmed by 6 bases and 2 bases, with 10 bases remaining between them. This CDR3 has 14 amino acids.

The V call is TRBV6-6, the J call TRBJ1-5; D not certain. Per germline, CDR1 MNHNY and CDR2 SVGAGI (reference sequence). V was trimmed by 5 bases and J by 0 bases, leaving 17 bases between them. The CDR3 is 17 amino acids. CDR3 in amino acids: CASSQYPPTLSNQPQHF. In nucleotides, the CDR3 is TGTGCCAGCAGTCAATACCCCCCCACACTTAGCAATCAGCCCCAGCATTTT.

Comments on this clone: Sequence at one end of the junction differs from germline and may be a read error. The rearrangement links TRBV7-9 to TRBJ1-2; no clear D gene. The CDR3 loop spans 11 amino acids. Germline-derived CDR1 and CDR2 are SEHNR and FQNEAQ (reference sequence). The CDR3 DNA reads TGTGCCAGCAGTTCCTCGCCTCGGTGGATCTTC. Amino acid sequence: CASSSSPRWIF.

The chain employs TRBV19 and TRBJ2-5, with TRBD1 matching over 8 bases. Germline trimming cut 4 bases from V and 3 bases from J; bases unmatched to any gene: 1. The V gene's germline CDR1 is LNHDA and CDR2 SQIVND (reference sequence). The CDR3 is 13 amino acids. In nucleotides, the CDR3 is TGTGCCAGTAGTACGGACAGGGAAGAGACCCAGTACTTC. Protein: CASSTDREETQYF.

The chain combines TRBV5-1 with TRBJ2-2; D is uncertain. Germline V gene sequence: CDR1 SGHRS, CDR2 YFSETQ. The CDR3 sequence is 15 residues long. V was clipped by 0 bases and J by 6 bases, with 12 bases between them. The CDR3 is CASSLGIFGAGELFF. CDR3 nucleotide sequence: TGCGCCAGCAGCTTGGGTATCTTTGGGGCCGGGGAGCTGTTTTTT.

The CDR3 sequence: CATSDTYNEQFF. The CDR3 nucleotides read TGTGCCACCAGTGATACTTACAATGAGCAGTTCTTC. The chain is built from TRBV24-1 and TRBJ2-1; D is ambiguous. The CDR3 has 12 amino acids. CDR1 is KGHDR and CDR2 is SFDVKD in the germline V gene. Between the trimmed V and J ends, which lost 3 bases and 4 bases, there was a span of 3 bases.

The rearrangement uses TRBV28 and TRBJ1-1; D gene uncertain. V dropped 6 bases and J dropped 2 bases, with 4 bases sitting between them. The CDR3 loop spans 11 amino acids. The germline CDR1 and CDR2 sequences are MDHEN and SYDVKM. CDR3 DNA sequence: TGTGCCAGCAGAGGTAACACTGAAGCTTTCTTT. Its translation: CASRGNTEAFF.

The CDR3 nucleotides are TGTGCCAGCAGCTCGTTCAACACTGAAGCTTTCTTT. Its translation: CASSSFNTEAFF. The rearrangement uses TRBV7-9 and TRBJ1-1; no reliable D call. The V end lost 4 bases, the J end lost 2 bases, and 5 bases lay between the germline ends. This CDR3 has 12 residues. CDR1 is SEHNR, CDR2 FQNEAQ, per germline (reference sequence).